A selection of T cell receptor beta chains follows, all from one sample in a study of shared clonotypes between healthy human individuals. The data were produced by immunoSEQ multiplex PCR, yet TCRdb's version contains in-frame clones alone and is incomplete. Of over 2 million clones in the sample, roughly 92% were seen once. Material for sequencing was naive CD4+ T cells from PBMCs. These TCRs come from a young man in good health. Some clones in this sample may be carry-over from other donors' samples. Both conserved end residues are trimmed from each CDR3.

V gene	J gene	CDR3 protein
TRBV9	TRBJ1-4	ASSVTGTVAEKLF
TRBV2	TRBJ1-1	ASSHMSGPGTEAF
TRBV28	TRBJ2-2	AHRGTGDTGELF
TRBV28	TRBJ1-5	ASSSPTGANQPQH
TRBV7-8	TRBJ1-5	ASSFRDRGYYSNQPQH
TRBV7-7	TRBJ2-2	ASSFGQDIGELF
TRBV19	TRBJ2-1	ASSIPSGQMNEQF
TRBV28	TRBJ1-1	ASSQGTPGGFTEAF
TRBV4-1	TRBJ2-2	ASSQEGEWLDAGELF
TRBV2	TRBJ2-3	ASRAGEGTDTQY
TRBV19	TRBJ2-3	ASSSSYGRTDTQY
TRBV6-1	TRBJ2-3	ASSPQGTDTQY
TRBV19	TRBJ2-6	ASKGQRSGANVLT
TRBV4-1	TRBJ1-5	ASSRRRGQGDNQPQH
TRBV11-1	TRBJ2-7	ASSLGGQNLYEQY
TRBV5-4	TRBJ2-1	ASSTDYHNEQF
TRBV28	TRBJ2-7	ASSWEQGTGEQY
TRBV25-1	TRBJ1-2	ASSLGTGGAGYT
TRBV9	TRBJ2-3	ASSESSTNTQY
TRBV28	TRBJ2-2	ASSLWVRAGVSGELF
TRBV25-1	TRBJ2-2	ASSDDLNTGELF
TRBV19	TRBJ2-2	ASSNGRDTGELF
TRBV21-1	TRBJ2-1	APRWTGDCRGNEQF
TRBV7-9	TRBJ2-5	ASSLGAPQETQY
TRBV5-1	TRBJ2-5	ASSDPQGFAETQY
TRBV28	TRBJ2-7	ASSLLTGQGRNEQY
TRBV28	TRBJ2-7	ASSLRPAYEQY
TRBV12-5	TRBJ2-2	ASGLALLGQGANTGELF
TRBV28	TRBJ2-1	ASMGRVGSSYNEQF
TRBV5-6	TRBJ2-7	ASSGAQGAYEQY
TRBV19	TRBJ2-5	ASSIGTPTETQY
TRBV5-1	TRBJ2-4	ASMPSPRGDKNIQY
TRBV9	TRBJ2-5	ASSNVLGTEWGETQY
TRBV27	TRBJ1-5	ASSSGLSNQPQH
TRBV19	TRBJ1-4	ATMNEANEKLF
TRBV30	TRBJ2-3	AWSTAWSGRSTDTQY
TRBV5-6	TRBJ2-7	ASSFPYEQY
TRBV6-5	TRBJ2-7	ASSFPGAASYEQY
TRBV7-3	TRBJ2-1	ASSPEGRYNEQF
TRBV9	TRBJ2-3	ASSVVADSTDTQY
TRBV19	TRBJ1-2	ASSAGGRYGYT